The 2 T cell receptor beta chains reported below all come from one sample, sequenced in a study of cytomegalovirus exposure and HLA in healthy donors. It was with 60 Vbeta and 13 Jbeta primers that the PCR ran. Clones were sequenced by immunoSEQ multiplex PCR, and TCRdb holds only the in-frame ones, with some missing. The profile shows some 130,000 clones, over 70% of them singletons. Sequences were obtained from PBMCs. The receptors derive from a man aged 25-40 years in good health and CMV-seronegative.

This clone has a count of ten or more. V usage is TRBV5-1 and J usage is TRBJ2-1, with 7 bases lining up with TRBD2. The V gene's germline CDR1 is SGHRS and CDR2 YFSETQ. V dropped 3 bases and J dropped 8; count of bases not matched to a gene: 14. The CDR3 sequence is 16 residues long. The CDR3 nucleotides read TGCGCCAGCAGCTCCGGAGGGCGGGAGAGGGGCCATGAGCAGTTCTTC. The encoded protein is CASSSGGRERGHEQFF.

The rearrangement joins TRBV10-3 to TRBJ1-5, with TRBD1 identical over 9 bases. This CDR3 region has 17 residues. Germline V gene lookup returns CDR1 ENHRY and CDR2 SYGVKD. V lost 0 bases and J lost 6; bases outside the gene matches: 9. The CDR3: CAISESRTGVEGQPQHF. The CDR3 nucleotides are TGTGCCATCAGTGAGTCCAGGACAGGGGTTGAAGGTCAGCCCCAGCATTTT.